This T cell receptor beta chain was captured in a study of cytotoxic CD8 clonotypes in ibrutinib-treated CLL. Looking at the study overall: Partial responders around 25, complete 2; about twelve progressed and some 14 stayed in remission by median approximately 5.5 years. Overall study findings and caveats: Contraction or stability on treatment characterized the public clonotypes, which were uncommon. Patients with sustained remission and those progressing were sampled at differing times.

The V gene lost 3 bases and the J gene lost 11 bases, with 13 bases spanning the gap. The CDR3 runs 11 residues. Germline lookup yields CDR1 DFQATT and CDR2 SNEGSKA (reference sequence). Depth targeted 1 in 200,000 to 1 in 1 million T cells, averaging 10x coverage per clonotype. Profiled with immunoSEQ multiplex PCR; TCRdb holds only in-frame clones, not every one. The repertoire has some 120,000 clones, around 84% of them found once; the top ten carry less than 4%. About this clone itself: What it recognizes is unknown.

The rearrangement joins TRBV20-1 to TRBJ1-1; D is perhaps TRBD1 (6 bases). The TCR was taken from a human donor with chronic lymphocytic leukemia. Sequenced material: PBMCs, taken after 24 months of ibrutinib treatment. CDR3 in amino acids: CSASWGREAFF. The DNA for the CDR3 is TGCAGTGCTAGTTGGGGGCGGGAGGCTTTCTTT.